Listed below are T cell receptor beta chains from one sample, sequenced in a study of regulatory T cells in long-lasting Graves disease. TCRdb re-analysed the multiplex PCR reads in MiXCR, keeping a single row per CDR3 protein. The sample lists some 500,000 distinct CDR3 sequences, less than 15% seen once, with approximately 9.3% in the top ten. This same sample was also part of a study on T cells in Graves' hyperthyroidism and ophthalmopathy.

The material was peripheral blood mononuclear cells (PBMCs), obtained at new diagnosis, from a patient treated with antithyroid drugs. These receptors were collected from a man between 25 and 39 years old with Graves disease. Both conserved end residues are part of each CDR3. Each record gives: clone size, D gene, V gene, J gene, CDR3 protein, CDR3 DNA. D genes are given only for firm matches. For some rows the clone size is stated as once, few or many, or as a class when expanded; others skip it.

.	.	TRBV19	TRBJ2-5	CASSPRRVPQETQYF	TGTGCCAGTAGTCCCCGGAGGGTGCCCCAAGAGACCCAGTACTTC
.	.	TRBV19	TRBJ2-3	CASSIAGGTDTQYF	TGTGCCAGTAGTATAGCGGGGGGCACAGATACGCAGTATTTT
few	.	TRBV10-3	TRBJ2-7	CAISDFGESSYEQYF	TGTGCCATCAGTGATTTTGGGGAGAGCTCCTACGAGCAGTACTTC
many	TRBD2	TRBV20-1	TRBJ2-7	CSVQRTSAAEQYF	TGCAGTGTCCAGCGGACTAGCGCGGCCGAGCAGTACTTC
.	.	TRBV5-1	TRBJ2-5	CASSADETQYF	TGCGCCAGCAGCGCGGACGAGACCCAGTACTTC
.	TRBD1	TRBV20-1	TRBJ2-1	CSARGQGWGVDEQFF	TGCAGTGCTAGGGGACAGGGTTGGGGTGTCGATGAGCAGTTCTTC
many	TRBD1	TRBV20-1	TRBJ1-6	CSAREGGDSPLHF	TGCAGTGCTAGAGAAGGGGGCGATTCACCCCTCCACTTT
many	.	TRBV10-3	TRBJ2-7	CAISDRAYEQYF	TGTGCCATCAGTGATCGGGCCTACGAGCAGTACTTC
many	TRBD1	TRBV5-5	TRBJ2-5	CASSLVGTAQETQYF	TGTGCCAGCAGCTTGGTCGGGACAGCCCAAGAGACCCAGTACTTC
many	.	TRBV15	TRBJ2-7	CATSRDRDSPPEQYF	TGTGCCACCAGCAGAGATAGGGACTCACCCCCCGAGCAGTACTTC
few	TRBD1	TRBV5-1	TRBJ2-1	CASSLEGQGINEQFF	TGCGCCAGCAGCTTGGAGGGACAGGGAATCAATGAGCAGTTCTTC
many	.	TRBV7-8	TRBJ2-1	CASSSRDLEQFF	TGTGCCAGCAGCTCTAGGGATCTTGAGCAGTTCTTC
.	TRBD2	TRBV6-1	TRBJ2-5	CASNRGGGTQYF	TGTGCCAGCAACCGGGGGGGGGGGACCCAGTACTTC
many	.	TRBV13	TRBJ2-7	CASSPEVSVTHEQYF	TGTGCCAGCAGCCCAGAGGTGTCAGTGACCCACGAGCAGTACTTC
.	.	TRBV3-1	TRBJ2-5	CASSQAHGSGDPGETQYF	TGTGCCAGCAGCCAAGCGCACGGGTCAGGGGACCCCGGGGAGACCCAGTACTTC
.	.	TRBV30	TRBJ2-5	CAWSVSVHQETQYF	TGTGCCTGGAGTGTATCGGTCCATCAAGAGACCCAGTACTTC
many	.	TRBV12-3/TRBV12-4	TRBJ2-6	CASSLHSAGANVLTF	TGTGCCAGCAGCCTACACTCCGCGGGGGCCAACGTCCTGACTTTC
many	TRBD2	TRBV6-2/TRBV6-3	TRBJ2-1	CASSSPGLAGYNEQFF	TGTGCCAGCAGTTCCCCGGGACTAGCGGGTTACAATGAGCAGTTCTTC
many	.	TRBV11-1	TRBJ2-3	CASSLAPSLTDTQYF	TGTGCCAGCAGCTTAGCGCCGTCACTCACAGATACGCAGTATTTT
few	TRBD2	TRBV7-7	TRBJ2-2	CASSLAKGPPAGAGELFF	TGTGCCAGCAGCTTAGCGAAGGGACCGCCTGCGGGGGCCGGGGAGCTGTTTTTT
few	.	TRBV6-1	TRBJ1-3	CASSAKPTTGSGNTIYF	TGTGCCAGCAGTGCCAAACCAACAACGGGTTCTGGAAACACCATATATTTT
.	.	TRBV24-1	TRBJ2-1	CATSDYPPYNEQFF	TGTGCCACCAGTGATTATCCCCCCTACAATGAGCAGTTCTTC
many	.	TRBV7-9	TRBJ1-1	CASTRDTMNTEAFF	TGTGCCAGCACCCGGGACACTATGAACACTGAAGCTTTCTTT
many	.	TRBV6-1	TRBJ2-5	CASSEDRFQETQYF	TGTGCCAGCAGTGAAGACAGGTTCCAAGAGACCCAGTACTTC
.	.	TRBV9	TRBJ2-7	CASSYPGLLQVGVQYF	TGTGCCAGCAGCTACCCCGGACTCCTCCAGGTCGGTGTGCAGTACTTC
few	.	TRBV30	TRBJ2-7	CAWSISETYEQYF	TGTGCCTGGAGCATAAGTGAGACCTACGAGCAGTACTTC
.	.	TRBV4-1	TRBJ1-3	CASSQDSGPSPNTIYF	TGCGCCAGCAGCCAAGATTCGGGACCCTCCCCGAACACCATATATTTT
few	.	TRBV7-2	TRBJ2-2	CASKGSAEVGELFF	TGTGCCAGCAAGGGTTCGGCGGAGGTCGGGGAGCTGTTTTTT
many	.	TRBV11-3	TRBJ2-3	CASTRDSSDTQYF	TGTGCCAGCACCCGGGACTCCTCAGATACGCAGTATTTT
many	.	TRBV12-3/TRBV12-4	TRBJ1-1	CASSYSDFEAFF	TGTGCCAGCAGCTACTCAGATTTTGAAGCTTTCTTT
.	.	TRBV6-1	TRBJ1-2	CASGFEGLTYGYTF	TGTGCCAGCGGATTCGAGGGCCTCACTTATGGCTACACCTTC
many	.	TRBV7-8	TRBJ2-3	CASSLVFDSTDTQYF	TGTGCCAGCAGCTTAGTATTTGACAGCACAGATACGCAGTATTTT
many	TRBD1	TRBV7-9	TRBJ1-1	CASSSQGAIPEAFF	TGTGCCAGCAGCTCCCAGGGGGCAATTCCCGAAGCTTTCTTT
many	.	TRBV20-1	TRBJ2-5	CSASPYPRGETQYF	TGCAGTGCTAGTCCCTACCCTAGGGGGGAGACCCAGTACTTC
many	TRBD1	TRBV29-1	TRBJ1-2	CSVVRQGYGYTF	TGCAGCGTTGTTAGACAGGGTTATGGCTACACCTTC
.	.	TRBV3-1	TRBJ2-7	CASSPSDRHLLEQYF	TGTGCCAGCAGCCCATCCGACAGACACCTTCTCGAGCAGTACTTC
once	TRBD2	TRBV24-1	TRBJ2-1	CATSDPSTSGRGKSEQFF	TGTGCCACCAGTGATCCATCGACTAGCGGGAGGGGTAAGAGTGAGCAGTTCTTC
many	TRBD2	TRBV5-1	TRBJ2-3	CASSFPAGAGDTQYF	TGCGCCAGCAGCTTTCCAGCGGGGGCAGGTGATACGCAGTATTTT
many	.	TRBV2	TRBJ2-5	CASKRAEETQYF	TGTGCCAGCAAGAGGGCAGAAGAGACCCAGTACTTC